Shown below are 30 T cell receptor beta chains from a single sample sequenced in a study of regulatory T cells in long-lasting Graves disease (dated by TCRdb to the early 2020s). Library construction relied on multiplex PCR. Sequencing was carried out with an Illumina HiSeq 4000. CDR3 regions were amplified by Arm-PCR with iRepertoire HTBI primers to construct TCR beta libraries. TCRdb handled the public reads itself, with Q25 trimming in fastp and clone calling in MiXCR, and kept productive beta chains. Each CDR3 protein gets just one entry, which takes the most common genes and DNA from the rows behind it. This sample lists around 450,000 distinct CDR3 sequences; 15% to 20% were detected once. The ten largest clones capture 12% of the sample. Taken with the paper, the label for time point translates to: newly diagnosed GD, antithyroid drugs for less than 3 months. For both TCR sequencing and RNA sequencing, RNA was extracted from PBMCs in TRIzol.

The same data also contributed to another study, on T cells in Graves' hyperthyroidism and ophthalmopathy.

Sequences were derived from peripheral blood mononuclear cells (PBMCs), sampled at new diagnosis, from a patient treated with antithyroid drugs. The source is a man aged 35 to 55 with Graves disease. Donor details come from another sample of the same person, matched by shared clones.

This chain uses TRBV12-3 or TRBV12-4 with TRBJ2-7; D might be TRBD1 or TRBD2, each matching 5 bases. Trimming took off 9 bases at V and 7 bases at J, with 19 bases between the two ends. CDR3 size: 13 residues. The CDR3 spells CASQNNGAREQYF. The CDR3 DNA reads TGTGCCAGTCAGAACAACGGGGCGAGAGAGCAGTACTTC.

V is TRBV20-1 and J is TRBJ2-2; D gene ambiguous. V gave up 0 bases and J gave up 5 bases, with 13 bases separating them. The CDR3 length is 15 residues. CDR1 DFQATT and CDR2 SNEGSKA come from the germline V gene (reference sequence). The CDR3 nucleotides are TGCAGTGCTAGAGACCCGATGAAAGTAACCGGGGAGCTGTTTTTT. Its protein product is CSARDPMKVTGELFF.

Worth noting for this clonotype: One junction end disagrees with the germline gene, perhaps due to a read error. The chain recombines TRBV28 with TRBJ2-7; tentatively, D is TRBD1 (6 bases). The germline V gene has CDR1 MDHEN and CDR2 SYDVKM. This CDR3 comprises 13 residues. The CDR3 loop is CASVQDRTYGQYF. The CDR3 DNA is TGTGCCAGCGTCCAGGACAGAACCTACGGGCAGTACTTC.

This clonotype was seen repeatedly, ten times or more. This CDR3 is CAGGRTRMSPLHF. CDR3 sequence (DNA): TGTGCCGGGGGGCGGACCAGGATGTCACCCCTCCACTTT. The chain joins TRBV28 to TRBJ1-6; D possibly corresponds to TRBD1 (6 bases). The CDR3 runs to 13 residues. Germline assignment: CDR1 MDHEN and CDR2 SYDVKM. V shed 11 bases and J shed 10 bases, with 18 bases lying between them. The full variable domain, in which reference TRBV28 and TRBJ1-6 provide the parts outside the CDR3, is DVKVTQSSRYLVKRTGEKVFLECVQDMDHENMFWYRQDPGLGLRLIYFSYDVKMKEKGDIPEGYSVSREKKERFSLILESASTNQTSMYLCAGGRTRMSPLHFGNGTRLTVT.

This clonotype has a handful of counts. The rearrangement joins TRBV20-1 to TRBJ2-3, with TRBD2 matching over 12 bases. Germline V gene data show CDR1 as DFQATT and CDR2 as SNEGSKA (reference sequence). The CDR3 extends over 16 amino acids. Losses at the gene ends were 0 bases for V and 2 bases for J; bases not matched to a gene: 3. This CDR3 is CSARDGTSGHTDTQYF. CDR3 DNA sequence: TGCAGTGCTAGAGATGGGACTAGCGGGCACACAGATACGCAGTATTTT.

The J gene is TRBJ1-2, the V gene TRBV24-1, with a weak D call TRBD1 (5 bases). Trimming took off 6 bases at V and 1 base at J, with 8 bases between the two ends. The CDR3 covers 13 residues. The germline V gene has CDR1 KGHDR and CDR2 SFDVKD. CDR3 amino acids: CATSSDSNYGYTF. The CDR3 DNA follows: TGTGCCACCAGTAGCGACAGTAACTATGGCTACACCTTC.

This clonotype was seen ten or more times. The V gene is TRBV2, the J gene TRBJ2-7, with D perhaps matching TRBD2 (5 bases). The CDR3 spans 13 residues. V dropped 4 bases and J dropped 5 bases, with 12 bases sitting between them. Germline values: CDR1 SNHLY, CDR2 FYNNEI. This chain's CDR3 is CASSVWEPNEQYF. CDR3 DNA: TGTGCCAGCAGTGTGTGGGAGCCCAACGAGCAGTACTTC.

The J gene is TRBJ2-7, the V gene TRBV25-1; weak D call: TRBD1 (6 bases). CDR3 length equals 14 residues. The germline V and J ends were trimmed by 3 bases and 2 bases, with 11 bases remaining between them. Germline CDR1 MGHDK, CDR2 SYGVNS. The CDR3 sequence is CASSEQGPAYEQYF. The CDR3 DNA reads as TGTGCCAGCAGTGAGCAGGGGCCGGCCTACGAGCAGTACTTC.

This clonotype was recorded at least ten times. The V and J genes are TRBV12-3 or TRBV12-4 and TRBJ1-1, with D perhaps matching TRBD1 (5 bases). The CDR3 sequence is 13 residues long. V was cut by 6 bases and J by 1 base, with 9 bases left in between. CDR3 coding DNA: TGTGCCAGCAGAATCGGGACGAACACTGAAGCTTTCTTT. Amino acid sequence: CASRIGTNTEAFF.

Comments on this clonotype: This may come from a read error, since a much larger clone is one base off. CDR3 in amino acids: CASSRNRLAGGKERYF. CDR3 nucleotides: TGTGCCAGCAGTCGCAACCGACTAGCGGGAGGGAAGGAGCGGTACTTC. The rearrangement uses TRBV28 and TRBJ2-7, with 14 bases aligning to TRBD2. The CDR3 extends over 16 amino acids. CDR1 is MDHEN and CDR2 is SYDVKM in the germline V gene.

This clonotype was seen many times. V is TRBV28 and J is TRBJ2-6, with D possibly matching TRBD1 (5 bases). The CDR3 runs to 15 residues. Trimming pared 5 bases from V and 0 bases from J, leaving 8 bases between. Germline V gene sequence: CDR1 MDHEN, CDR2 SYDVKM. CDR3 residues: CASSIQGSGANVLTF. CDR3 in DNA: TGTGCCAGCAGTATCCAGGGCTCTGGGGCCAACGTCCTGACTTTC. Looking up the rest from reference TRBV28 and TRBJ2-6 gives the full variable domain: DVKVTQSSRYLVKRTGEKVFLECVQDMDHENMFWYRQDPGLGLRLIYFSYDVKMKEKGDIPEGYSVSREKKERFSLILESASTNQTSMYLCASSIQGSGANVLTFGAGSRLTVL.

Points on this clonotype: A far larger clone is one nucleotide away, so this likely arose from a read error. The genes are TRBV9 and TRBJ2-7, with a tentative D call TRBD1 (6 bases). This CDR3 has 15 residues. V lost 5 bases and J 4 bases, leaving 19 bases between the germline ends. Germline V gene sequence: CDR1 SGDLS, CDR2 YYNGEE. CDR3 DNA: TGTGCCAGCAGTTTATGGGGGCGGGCTGGTTACGAGCAGTACTTC. Translated, it gives CASSLWGRAGYEQYF.

This clonotype occurred many times. The J gene is TRBJ2-1, the V gene TRBV5-1; TRBD2 aligns across 14 bases. The CDR3 has 17 amino acids. Germline-derived CDR1 and CDR2 are SGHRS and YFSETQ. V was clipped by 0 bases and J by 8 bases; unmatched bases: 7. The CDR3, as DNA: TGCGCCAGCAGCTTGGCCCGTCGGGGACTAGCGGGAGATGAGCAGTTCTTC. This sequence encodes CASSLARRGLAGDEQFF.

This clonotype occurred many times. V gene TRBV27 combines with J gene TRBJ2-5; 12 bases match TRBD2. This CDR3 has 16 residues. Germline CDR1 MNHEY, CDR2 SMNVEV (reference sequence). V shed 5 bases and J 7 bases; nucleotides not matched to a gene: 11. CDR3 sequence reads: CASSRVLAGGPLTQYF. The CDR3 nucleotides read TGTGCCAGCAGTCGGGTCCTAGCGGGAGGGCCCTTGACCCAGTACTTC.

This rearrangement joins TRBV15 to TRBJ2-5, with D hard to call. This CDR3 region has 13 residues. CDR1 and CDR2 from the germline V gene are LNHNV and YYDKDF (reference sequence). With 6 bases removed from V and 0 bases from J, the gap between germline ends came to 8 bases. The DNA for the CDR3 is TGTGCCACCAGGACCGAGTACCAAGAGACCCAGTACTTC. This codes for CATRTEYQETQYF.

The CDR3 reads CSARVPGRGVYEQYF. In DNA, the CDR3 is TGCAGTGCTAGAGTCCCGGGGCGGGGCGTTTACGAGCAGTACTTC. The chain links TRBV20-1 to TRBJ2-7, with D tentatively TRBD2 (6 bases). The CDR3 loop spans 15 amino acids. V lost 1 base and J 4 bases, leaving 17 bases between the germline ends. Per germline, CDR1 DFQATT and CDR2 SNEGSKA (reference sequence).

This clonotype was detected ten times or more. The chain uses TRBV11-2 and TRBJ2-3, with a weak D call TRBD2 (5 bases). Germline V CDR1 and CDR2: SGHAT, FQNNGV. This CDR3 region has 13 residues. Trimming removed 5 bases from V and 4 bases from J, with 10 bases in between. This CDR3 reads CASSPGISDTQYF. CDR3 coding DNA: TGTGCCAGCAGCCCCGGGATCTCAGATACGCAGTATTTT. Drawing the rest from reference TRBV11-2 and TRBJ2-3, the complete variable domain is EAGVAQSPRYKIIEKRQSVAFWCNPISGHATLYWYQQILGQGPKLLIQFQNNGVVDDSQLPKDRFSAERLKGVDSTLKIQPAKLEDSAVYLCASSPGISDTQYFGPGTRLTVL.

This rearrangement joins TRBV20-1 to TRBJ2-7; TRBD1 agrees at 9 bases. CDR1 and CDR2 from the germline V gene are DFQATT and SNEGSKA (reference sequence). There are 15 residues in the CDR3. V dropped 4 bases and J dropped 0; count of bases not matched to a gene: 7. The CDR3 loop reads CSANPRDRASYEQYF. The CDR3 DNA follows: TGCAGTGCTAACCCGCGGGACAGGGCCTCCTACGAGCAGTACTTC.

This clonotype is a singleton in its sample. The V and J genes are TRBV28 and TRBJ1-2, with D perhaps TRBD1 (6 bases). The CDR3 spans 14 residues. Germline V CDR1 and CDR2: MDHEN, SYDVKM. V lost 2 bases and J lost 8, with 15 bases in between. Here the CDR3 reads CASSLPPGGRGYTF. The CDR3 DNA reads as TGTGCCAGCAGTTTACCACCCGGGGGCAGGGGCTACACCTTC.

Note on this clonotype: Given a much more abundant clone one base away, this may be a read error. The CDR3 loop reads CASGLARFDPYEQYF. The DNA for the CDR3 is TGTGCCAGCGGCCTGGCCAGGTTCGATCCCTACGAGCAGTACTTC. This rearrangement joins TRBV7-2 to TRBJ2-7; no firm D call. The CDR3 spans 15 residues. The germline V gene encodes CDR1 SGHTA and CDR2 FQGNSA. The ends were cut back, 8 bases at V and 2 bases at J, with 19 bases in the middle.

The table lists this clonotype with a count of one. The genes are TRBV5-1 and TRBJ1-1; 8 bases line up with TRBD1. V lost 2 bases to trimming and J lost 5 bases; unmatched junction nucleotides: 5. The CDR3 spans 14 residues. Germline values: CDR1 SGHRS, CDR2 YFSETQ. The CDR3 DNA reads as TGCGCCAGCAGCTTAACTAACAGGGGGACTGAAGCTTTCTTT. It is translated as CASSLTNRGTEAFF.

In this sample, this clonotype turned up many times. This chain links TRBV3-1 with TRBJ2-7, with D tentatively TRBD1 (5 bases). Germline V lookup: CDR1 LGHDT, CDR2 YNNKEL (reference sequence). Trimming left V 1 base short and J 2 bases short, with 9 bases between. CDR3 size: 14 residues. CDR3 amino acids: CASSQGGQTYEQYF. The DNA of the CDR3 is TGTGCCAGCAGCCAAGGAGGACAAACCTACGAGCAGTACTTC.

This clonotype has ten or more counts. The chain is built from TRBV2 and TRBJ2-7; D is undetermined. The CDR3 spans 12 residues. CDR1 SNHLY and CDR2 FYNNEI come from the germline V gene. V shed 7 bases and J shed 3 bases, with 10 bases lying between them. The CDR3 is CASKDSLYEQYF. For the CDR3, the DNA is TGTGCCAGCAAAGACTCTCTCTACGAGCAGTACTTC.

This clonotype was detected a few times. The chain combines TRBV28 with TRBJ1-1, with unresolved D. CDR1 and CDR2 (germline): MDHEN, SYDVKM. V gave up 6 bases and J gave up 9 bases, with 8 bases separating them. The CDR3 covers 10 residues. The CDR3 DNA reads TGTGCCAGCAGCTCAGACAAAGCTTTCTTT. Translating gives CASSSDKAFF. The full variable domain, its missing parts supplied by reference TRBV28 and TRBJ1-1, is DVKVTQSSRYLVKRTGEKVFLECVQDMDHENMFWYRQDPGLGLRLIYFSYDVKMKEKGDIPEGYSVSREKKERFSLILESASTNQTSMYLCASSSDKAFFGQGTRLTVV.

Ten or more counts support this clonotype. The chain uses TRBV7-9 and TRBJ1-2; tentative D call: TRBD1 (5 bases). The ends were cut back, 0 bases at V and 6 bases at J, with 8 bases in the middle. This CDR3 is 13 amino acids long. Germline CDR1 SEHNR, CDR2 FQNEAQ (reference sequence). CDR3 DNA sequence: TGTGCCAGCAGCTTAGCTGGGGGTGATGGCTACACCTTC. This codes for CASSLAGGDGYTF.

This clonotype was found a few times. The genes are TRBV27 and TRBJ2-2, with 8 positions matching TRBD2. This CDR3 is built from 15 residues. The germline gives CDR1 MNHEY, CDR2 SMNVEV (reference sequence). CDR3 sequence reads: CAAGRAGGTSGELFF. The DNA of the CDR3 is TGTGCAGCGGGGAGGGCGGGAGGAACTTCCGGGGAGCTGTTTTTT.

This clonotype has ten or more counts. This sequence joins TRBV11-2 and TRBJ2-7; possibly TRBD1 for D (6 bases). CDR3 length: 14 amino acids. Germline-derived CDR1 and CDR2 are SGHAT and FQNNGV. The V end was cut by 5 bases, the J end by 4 bases, with 15 bases between. CDR3 sequence: CASSPLTGSYEQYF. The CDR3 coding sequence is TGTGCCAGCAGCCCCCTGACAGGATCGTACGAGCAGTACTTC. The variable domain in full, with the rest retrieved from reference TRBV11-2 and TRBJ2-7, is EAGVAQSPRYKIIEKRQSVAFWCNPISGHATLYWYQQILGQGPKLLIQFQNNGVVDDSQLPKDRFSAERLKGVDSTLKIQPAKLEDSAVYLCASSPLTGSYEQYFGPGTRLTVT.

The V call is TRBV24-1, the J call TRBJ2-1; D perhaps matches TRBD2 (6 bases). V lost 2 bases to trimming and J lost 2 bases, with 12 bases between them. The germline V gene encodes CDR1 KGHDR and CDR2 SFDVKD. The CDR3 has 16 amino acids. CDR3 protein: CATSDSLASPYNEQFF. In DNA, the CDR3 is TGTGCCACCAGTGATTCTCTAGCGTCCCCCTACAATGAGCAGTTCTTC.

V gene TRBV7-6 combines with J gene TRBJ2-1; D assignment may be TRBD1 or TRBD2 (6 bases each). V shed 0 bases and J shed 6 bases, with 15 bases lying between them. Germline loops: CDR1 SGHVS, CDR2 FNYEAQ. The CDR3 runs 16 residues. The CDR3 sequence: CASSLATGGTTNEQFF. In nucleotides, the CDR3 is TGTGCCAGCAGCTTAGCGACAGGCGGGACCACCAATGAGCAGTTCTTC.

The V gene is TRBV28, the J gene TRBJ1-1, with 9 bases identical to TRBD1. The ends lost 3 bases at V and 5 bases at J; junction bases unmatched: 13. The CDR3 loop spans 17 amino acids. Germline loops: CDR1 MDHEN, CDR2 SYDVKM. The CDR3 spells CASSFGDRVFRRTEAFF. In DNA, the CDR3 is TGTGCCAGCAGTTTCGGGGACAGGGTCTTTAGGAGGACTGAAGCTTTCTTT.